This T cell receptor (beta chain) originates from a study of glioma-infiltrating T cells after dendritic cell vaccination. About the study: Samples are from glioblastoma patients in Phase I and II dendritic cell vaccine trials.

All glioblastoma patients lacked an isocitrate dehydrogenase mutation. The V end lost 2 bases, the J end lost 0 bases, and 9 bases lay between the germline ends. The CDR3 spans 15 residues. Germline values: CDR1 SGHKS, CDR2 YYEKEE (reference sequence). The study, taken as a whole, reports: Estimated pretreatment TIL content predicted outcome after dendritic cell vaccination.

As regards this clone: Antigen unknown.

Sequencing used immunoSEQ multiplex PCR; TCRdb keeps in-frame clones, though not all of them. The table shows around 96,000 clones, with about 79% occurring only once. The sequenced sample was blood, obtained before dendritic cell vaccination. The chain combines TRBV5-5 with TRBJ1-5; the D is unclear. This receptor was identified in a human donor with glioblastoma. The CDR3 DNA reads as TGTGCCAGCAGCTTCCGCGGTAATAGCAATCAGCCCCAGCATTTT. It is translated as CASSFRGNSNQPQHF.